These 26 T cell receptor beta chains were all obtained from the same sample, sequenced in a study of regulatory T cells in long-lasting Graves disease. Indicated time point: newly diagnosed GD, antithyroid drugs for less than 3 months. The authors made the TCR library using RNA they extracted from PBMCs. To make TCR beta libraries, researchers used iRepertoire HTBI primers and Arm-PCR of CDR3 regions. Using its own MiXCR run on the multiplex PCR reads, TCRdb lists one record per CDR3 protein. Of just over 600,000 distinct CDR3 sequences in the sample, under 20% are singletons; the top ten hold approximately 18%. The same data also went into a second study, on T cells in Graves' hyperthyroidism and ophthalmopathy.

Sequences were derived from peripheral blood mononuclear cells (PBMCs), sampled at new diagnosis, from a patient treated with antithyroid drugs. The receptors stem from a woman aged 30 to 39 with Graves disease.

This clonotype was found many times. The rearrangement joins TRBV10-3 to TRBJ2-2; TRBD2 matches at 15 bases. CDR1 ENHRY and CDR2 SYGVKD come from the germline V gene. The V and J ends lost 3 bases and 7 bases, in that order; junction bases with no gene match: 6. This CDR3 has 17 amino acids. CDR3 nucleotide sequence: TGTGCCATCAGTGATGTCGGGACTAGCGGGAGGAACGGGGAGCTGTTTTTT. Protein: CAISDVGTSGRNGELFF.

This clonotype was recorded at least ten times. The rearrangement links TRBV28 to TRBJ2-5, with D uncertain. CDR3 length: 12 residues. Trimming pared 0 bases from V and 5 bases from J, leaving 4 bases between. Germline assignment: CDR1 MDHEN and CDR2 SYDVKM. The CDR3 reads CASSLWVETQYF. The CDR3 DNA sequence: TGTGCCAGCAGTTTATGGGTTGAGACCCAGTACTTC.

This clonotype showed up many times. This rearrangement joins TRBV28 to TRBJ1-6; no clear D. CDR3 size: 16 residues. Germline CDR1 is MDHEN and CDR2 is SYDVKM. V lost 2 bases and J 10 bases, leaving 18 bases between the germline ends. CDR3: CASSLRSWAPTSPLHF. DNA for the CDR3: TGTGCCAGCAGTTTAAGATCCTGGGCCCCGACGTCACCCCTCCACTTT.

The chain recombines TRBV6-2 or TRBV6-3 with TRBJ2-7, with TRBD1 matching 7 bases. This CDR3 region has 14 residues. J lost 3 bases, V lost 2 bases, and 4 bases had no gene match. Germline CDR1 is MNHEY and CDR2 is SVGEGT. CDR3 region: CASSYTRQGYEQYF. CDR3 bases: TGTGCCAGCAGTTACACCCGACAGGGCTACGAGCAGTACTTC.

This clonotype was observed a handful of times. The V gene is TRBV4-2, the J gene TRBJ2-5; D may correspond to TRBD1 or TRBD2 (7 bases each). V shed 0 bases and J shed 6 bases, with 20 bases lying between them. The CDR3 is 17 amino acids. Germline-derived CDR1 and CDR2 are LGHNA and YNFKEQ. The DNA of the CDR3 is TGTGCCAGCAGCCAAGATGGCAGCCAGGGGGGGACGAAGACCCAGTACTTC. Its translation is CASSQDGSQGGTKTQYF.

This clonotype was seen a few times. CDR3 nucleotides: TGTGCCAGCAGACAAAGCGGGAAGGAGACCCAGTACTTC. Amino acids: CASRQSGKETQYF. The chain employs TRBV27 and TRBJ2-5, with 7 bases matching TRBD2. Trimming took 6 bases from V and 5 from J; bases not matched to a gene: 6. CDR3 length: 13 residues. The germline V gene has CDR1 MNHEY and CDR2 SMNVEV (reference sequence).

Many counts were recorded for this clonotype. In DNA form, the CDR3 reads TGTGCCAGTAGTATAGACACAGGGGCCTCCAGTACTGAAGCTTTCTTT. Its protein product is CASSIDTGASSTEAFF. The chain recombines TRBV19 with TRBJ1-1; the match to TRBD1 covers 7 bases. Germline V gene sequence: CDR1 LNHDA, CDR2 SQIVND (reference sequence). The CDR3 loop spans 16 amino acids. The V and J ends lost 0 bases and 5 bases, in that order; junction bases with no gene match: 9.

There are many counts of this clonotype. The chain combines TRBV5-6 with TRBJ1-4; D unclear. Germline V gene lookup returns CDR1 SGHDT and CDR2 YYEEEE. The CDR3 consists of 14 residues. V gave up 3 bases and J gave up 8 bases, with 14 bases separating them. The CDR3 sequence is CASSWGRTSEKLFF. In nucleotides, the CDR3 is TGTGCCAGCAGCTGGGGTAGGACCTCAGAAAAACTGTTTTTT.

This clonotype has only a few counts. The chain employs TRBV12-3 or TRBV12-4 and TRBJ2-1; TRBD2 matches 10 bases. This CDR3 is 15 amino acids long. V lost 7 bases, J lost 8 bases, and 11 bases stayed unmatched. The CDR3 is CASNTASGSGDEQFF. The CDR3 nucleotides read TGTGCCAGCAACACCGCTAGCGGGAGTGGGGATGAGCAGTTCTTC.

This clonotype was recorded many times. The rearrangement links TRBV28 to TRBJ1-5; no clear D gene. This CDR3 has 15 amino acids. V lost 3 bases, J lost 7 bases, and 16 bases lay in between. Germline CDR1 MDHEN, CDR2 SYDVKM. The DNA for the CDR3 is TGTGCCAGCAGTTTTCTTAACCCGTTCAAACAGCCCCAGCATTTT. Its protein product is CASSFLNPFKQPQHF.

As to this clonotype: A single base separates this from a much larger clone, so it may be a read error. CDR3 region: CAWTAGRRRNTEASF. CDR3 DNA: TGTGCCTGGACAGCAGGGAGACGACGGAACACTGAAGCTTCCTTT. The chain is built from TRBV30 and TRBJ1-1; D may be TRBD1 (5 bases). In germline, CDR1 is GTSNPN, CDR2 SVGIG (reference sequence). CDR3 length: 15 residues.

This clonotype came up many times. V gene TRBV20-1 combines with J gene TRBJ1-1, with a tentative D call TRBD1 (5 bases). The CDR3 runs 12 residues. Trimming cost V 3 bases and J 5 bases, with 10 bases left between them. Germline CDR1 DFQATT, CDR2 SNEGSKA (reference sequence). CDR3 sequence: CSARVWGTEAFF. For the CDR3, the DNA is TGCAGTGCTAGGGTTTGGGGGACTGAAGCTTTCTTT.

This clonotype was seen a single time. This sequence joins TRBV2 and TRBJ1-5; no definite D call. TRBJ2-3 matches the DNA end more closely, so the J call is doubtful. The CDR3 is 12 residues long. CDR1 and CDR2 (germline): SNHLY, FYNNEI. The CDR3: CASSGSDQPQYF. The CDR3 region has the DNA TGTGCCAGCAGCGGGTCCGATCAGCCCCAGTATTTT.

V is TRBV12-3 or TRBV12-4 and J is TRBJ1-3; no reliable D call. This CDR3 contains 14 residues. Trimming removed 3 bases from V and 4 bases from J, with 10 bases in between. The CDR3 sequence: CASSFTFGGNTIYF. In nucleotides, the CDR3 is TGTGCCAGCAGTTTCACTTTTGGGGGAAACACCATATATTTT.

This clonotype was counted only a few times. The chain joins TRBV19 to TRBJ2-4; 13 bases align to TRBD2. With 6 bases clipped from V and 4 bases from J, the junction kept 3 bases outside the gene matches. CDR3 size: 15 residues. In germline, CDR1 is LNHDA, CDR2 SQIVND (reference sequence). The CDR3 DNA follows: TGTGCCAGTAGCGGGACTAGCGGGGAGAAAAACATTCAGTACTTC. Translating it yields CASSGTSGEKNIQYF. Filled out from reference TRBV19 and TRBJ2-4, the complete variable domain reads DGGITQSPKYLFRKEGQNVTLSCEQNLNHDAMYWYRQDPGQGLRLIYYSQIVNDFQKGDIAEGYSVSREKKESFPLTVTSAQKNPTAFYLCASSGTSGEKNIQYFGAGTRLSVL.

This clonotype appeared a few times. This sequence joins TRBV19 and TRBJ2-2, with D possibly TRBD2 on 6 matching bases. V lost 2 bases, J lost 1 base, and 8 bases lay in between. The CDR3 consists of 15 residues. The V gene's germline CDR1 is LNHDA and CDR2 SQIVND (reference sequence). This CDR3 reads CASSISGRNTGELFF. DNA for the CDR3: TGTGCCAGTAGTATAAGCGGGCGGAACACCGGGGAGCTGTTTTTT.

The table lists this clonotype with a few counts. The chain recombines TRBV28 with TRBJ2-6, with a possible D match to TRBD1 (6 bases). CDR3 length: 15 residues. The V end lost 6 bases, the J end lost 2 bases, and 11 bases lay between the germline ends. The germline V gene encodes CDR1 MDHEN and CDR2 SYDVKM. Written as DNA, the CDR3 is TGTGCCAGCAGGGCCCCAGGGGCTGGGGCCAACGTCCTGACTTTC. It yields the protein CASRAPGAGANVLTF.

In its sample, this clonotype was seen many times. The CDR3 DNA is TGTGCCAGCAGTACCTCAGGGTTCCGAAACGATGGCTACACCTTC. Amino acids: CASSTSGFRNDGYTF. The rearrangement joins TRBV28 to TRBJ1-2; D perhaps matches TRBD1 (5 bases). Trimming took off 5 bases at V and 6 bases at J, with 19 bases between the two ends. From germline, CDR1 is MDHEN and CDR2 SYDVKM. This CDR3 spans 15 amino acids.

A few counts support this clonotype. This chain joins TRBV9 and TRBJ2-3; D call uncertain. V was cut by 3 bases and J by 5 bases, with 4 bases left in between. This CDR3 has 11 residues. CDR1 is SGDLS and CDR2 is YYNGEE in the germline V gene. The CDR3 nucleotides read TGTGCCAGCAGCGCCCTAGATACGCAGTATTTT. Its translation: CASSALDTQYF.

The chain combines TRBV5-5 with TRBJ1-4; 11 bases line up with TRBD1. From germline, CDR1 is SGHKS and CDR2 YYEKEE (reference sequence). After removal of 4 bases from V and 5 bases from J, the junction contained 10 bases not matched to a gene. The CDR3 sequence is 17 residues long. Here the CDR3 DNA reads TGTGCCAGCAGCCGCCTATGGACAGGGGGCGGGAATGAAAAACTGTTTTTT. It codes for CASSRLWTGGGNEKLFF.

Note on this clonotype: A much more abundant neighbour one base away suggests this may be a read error. The gene calls are TRBV11-2 and TRBJ1-1, with 8 nucleotides matching TRBD1. The trim removed 5 bases at V and 5 bases at J, leaving 16 bases unmatched. This CDR3 has 17 residues. Germline lookup yields CDR1 SGHAT and CDR2 FQNNGV. The DNA of the CDR3 is TGTGCCAGCAGCCCTCGACAGGGGTGGAGATGGGGTACTGAAGCTTTCTTT. As protein: CASSPRQGWRWGTEAFF.

CDR3 residues: CASSVSTDSGNTIYF. For the CDR3, the DNA is TGTGCCAGCAGCGTATCGACCGACTCTGGAAACACCATATATTTT. The chain employs TRBV9 and TRBJ1-3; D is unclear. The CDR3 has 15 residues. The germline CDR1 and CDR2 sequences are SGDLS and YYNGEE. Deletions cut 1 base from V and 0 bases from J, with 8 bases between.

The rearrangement joins TRBV9 to TRBJ2-2, with 8 bases matching TRBD1. CDR3 length equals 16 residues. Germline CDR1 and CDR2: SGDLS and YYNGEE. Trimming removed 2 bases from V and 0 bases from J; junction bases left unmatched: 3. CDR3 sequence: CASSVSQGANTGELFF. CDR3 bases: TGTGCCAGCAGCGTCTCACAGGGGGCGAACACCGGGGAGCTGTTTTTT.

In its sample, this clonotype was seen a few times. The V and J genes are TRBV6-1 and TRBJ2-7; 7 nucleotides match TRBD2. Looked up from germline, CDR1 is MNHNS and CDR2 is SASEGT. The CDR3 length is 15 residues. V gave up 6 bases and J gave up 1 base; unmatched junction bases: 9. The CDR3 DNA reads as TGTGCCAGCAGGGAGGGAGGGCCCTCTTCCTACGAGCAGTACTTC. Protein sequence: CASREGGPSSYEQYF.

This clonotype was detected many times. The chain's CDR3 is CASSQTGEGLHTDTQYF. CDR3 bases: TGTGCCAGCAGCCAAACAGGCGAGGGACTTCACACAGATACGCAGTATTTT. The chain couples TRBV7-3 to TRBJ2-3; tentatively, D is TRBD2 (6 bases). The CDR3 consists of 17 residues. V was trimmed by 5 bases and J by 2 bases, leaving 20 bases between them. CDR1 is SGHTA and CDR2 is FQGTGA in the germline V gene.

This clonotype was seen at least ten times. The gene calls are TRBV15 and TRBJ2-5; D may match TRBD1 or TRBD2 (5 bases each). Germline V CDR1 and CDR2: LNHNV, YYDKDF (reference sequence). V lost 3 bases and J lost 3, with 17 bases in between. The CDR3 totals 16 residues. In DNA form, the CDR3 reads TGTGCCACCAGCAGGACGAAGGGCGTGGGGGAAGAGACCCAGTACTTC. Translated: CATSRTKGVGEETQYF.